This is a list of T cell receptor beta chains from one sample in a study of beta chain features in type 1 diabetes. Assay: immunoSEQ multiplex PCR; the TCRdb copy retains only in-frame clones and omits some. The sample has more than 300,000 clones, 9.5% to 10% seen once; the top ten hold around 0.66%. Sequencing was carried out using central memory CD4+ T cells from blood. The receptors stem from a man aged 30 to 45 with type 1 diabetes. Both conserved end residues are part of each CDR3. The D gene is left open where the match is weak. The size field is filled for only some rows; it gives once, few, many or a size class.

V gene: TRBV11-2; D gene: NA; clone size: few; J gene: TRBJ2-1; CDR3 DNA: TGTGCCAGCAGCTTAGTGGGAGGTGGATTCTACAATGAGCAGTTCTTC; CDR3 protein: CASSLVGGGFYNEQFF
V gene: TRBV25-1; D gene: TRBD1; clone size: NA; J gene: TRBJ1-3; CDR3 DNA: TGTGCCAGCAGTAACACAGGGGGATCGGGAAACACCATATATTTT; CDR3 protein: CASSNTGGSGNTIYF
V gene: TRBV4-1; D gene: NA; clone size: few; J gene: TRBJ2-4; CDR3 DNA: TGCGCCAGCAGCCAAGAACTCGGACTGTACAAAAACATTCAGTACTTC; CDR3 protein: CASSQELGLYKNIQYF
V gene: TRBV19; D gene: NA; clone size: few; J gene: TRBJ1-2; CDR3 DNA: TGTGCCAGTAGTCCCCGAGGCTATGGCTACACCTTC; CDR3 protein: CASSPRGYGYTF
V gene: TRBV7-9; D gene: NA; clone size: few; J gene: TRBJ1-2; CDR3 DNA: TGTGCCAGCAGCTTAGCGACGGACGGAACTAACTATGGCTACACCTTC; CDR3 protein: CASSLATDGTNYGYTF
V gene: TRBV2; D gene: NA; clone size: few; J gene: TRBJ1-2; CDR3 DNA: TGTGCCAGCAGAGCAGGGACCTGGGGCTACACCTTC; CDR3 protein: CASRAGTWGYTF
V gene: TRBV5-4; D gene: TRBD1; clone size: few; J gene: TRBJ1-4; CDR3 DNA: TGTGCCAGCAGCTTGGACAGGGGACATGAAAAACTGTTTTTT; CDR3 protein: CASSLDRGHEKLFF
V gene: TRBV29-1; D gene: NA; clone size: few; J gene: TRBJ1-1; CDR3 DNA: TGCAGCGTTCGAGGACAAATGAACACTGAAGCTTTCTTT; CDR3 protein: CSVRGQMNTEAFF
V gene: TRBV11-2; D gene: NA; clone size: NA; J gene: TRBJ2-7; CDR3 DNA: TGTGCCAGCAGCTCTAAGGCAGGAGCCTACGAGCAGTACTTC; CDR3 protein: CASSSKAGAYEQYF
V gene: TRBV11-3; D gene: NA; clone size: NA; J gene: TRBJ2-5; CDR3 DNA: TGTGCCAGCAGCTTATATTCGGGAGCTCAAGAGACCCAGTACTTC; CDR3 protein: CASSLYSGAQETQYF
V gene: TRBV19; D gene: NA; clone size: NA; J gene: TRBJ2-3; CDR3 DNA: TGTGCCAGTAGTATAAGGAGGGGGCAGGGGGCAGATACGCAGTATTTT; CDR3 protein: CASSIRRGQGADTQYF
V gene: TRBV30; D gene: TRBD1; clone size: few; J gene: TRBJ2-1; CDR3 DNA: TGTGCCTGGAATACAGGGGGCGCCGGAAGGAATGAGCAGTTCTTC; CDR3 protein: CAWNTGGAGRNEQFF
V gene: TRBV23-1; D gene: NA; clone size: many; J gene: TRBJ1-4; CDR3 DNA: TGCGCCAGCAGTCAATCATCAGGGGCTAATGAAAAACTGTTTTTT; CDR3 protein: CASSQSSGANEKLFF
V gene: TRBV27; D gene: TRBD1; clone size: NA; J gene: TRBJ1-3; CDR3 DNA: TGTGCCAGCAGTTACCCCCTGACAGGGGGCCGAAACACCATATATTTT; CDR3 protein: CASSYPLTGGRNTIYF
V gene: TRBV4-3; D gene: TRBD1; clone size: NA; J gene: TRBJ1-4; CDR3 DNA: TGCGCCAGCAGCGACCCGGGACAGGGTAATGAAAAACTGTTTTTT; CDR3 protein: CASSDPGQGNEKLFF
V gene: TRBV25-1; D gene: NA; clone size: few; J gene: TRBJ2-4; CDR3 DNA: TGTGCCAGCAGTAAGACCGGGACGGACATTCAGTACTTC; CDR3 protein: CASSKTGTDIQYF
V gene: TRBV21-1; D gene: NA; clone size: many; J gene: TRBJ1-4; CDR3 DNA: TGTGCCAGCAGCTGGGGGGCAACTAATGAAAAACTGTTTTTT; CDR3 protein: CASSWGATNEKLFF
V gene: TRBV27; D gene: NA; clone size: many; J gene: TRBJ1-1; CDR3 DNA: TGTGCCAGCAGTTTACTGGGGAACACTGAAGCTTTCTTT; CDR3 protein: CASSLLGNTEAFF
V gene: TRBV5-4; D gene: TRBD1; clone size: few; J gene: TRBJ2-6; CDR3 DNA: TGTGCCAGCAGTCCACCGGGACAGTTACCTGGGGCCAACGTCCTGACTTTC; CDR3 protein: CASSPPGQLPGANVLTF
V gene: TRBV28; D gene: NA; clone size: few; J gene: TRBJ1-3; CDR3 DNA: TGTGCCAGCAGTTTGGGGAGTGTCTCTGGAAACACCATATATTTT; CDR3 protein: CASSLGSVSGNTIYF
V gene: TRBV7-8; D gene: TRBD1; clone size: NA; J gene: TRBJ1-2; CDR3 DNA: TGTGCCAGCAGCTCACACGGACAGGGGGCAGGGGTTGGAAATGGCTACACCTTC; CDR3 protein: CASSSHGQGAGVGNGYTF
V gene: TRBV27; D gene: TRBD1; clone size: NA; J gene: TRBJ1-2; CDR3 DNA: TGTGCCAGCAGTGTGGACAGGGCGGTAATCTATGGCTACACCTTC; CDR3 protein: CASSVDRAVIYGYTF
V gene: TRBV28; D gene: NA; clone size: NA; J gene: TRBJ2-3; CDR3 DNA: TGTGCCAGCAGTTTACGGGCAGATACGCAGTATTTT; CDR3 protein: CASSLRADTQYF
V gene: TRBV9; D gene: NA; clone size: few; J gene: TRBJ2-3; CDR3 DNA: TGTGCCAGCAGCGTCGACCCCCCGCTTAACGTTGGCGGAGATACGCAGTATTTT; CDR3 protein: CASSVDPPLNVGGDTQYF
V gene: TRBV18; D gene: TRBD1; clone size: few; J gene: TRBJ2-1; CDR3 DNA: TGTGCCAGCTCACCACCGACAGGGAACAATGAGCAGTTCTTC; CDR3 protein: CASSPPTGNNEQFF
V gene: TRBV7-2; D gene: NA; clone size: many; J gene: TRBJ1-3; CDR3 DNA: TGTGCCAGCAGCTTGTCGGCAGGTGGAAACACCATATATTTT; CDR3 protein: CASSLSAGGNTIYF
V gene: TRBV6-5; D gene: NA; clone size: few; J gene: TRBJ1-1; CDR3 DNA: TGTGCCAGCAGTCCCAGGGAGAACACTGAAGCTTTCTTT; CDR3 protein: CASSPRENTEAFF
V gene: TRBV29-1; D gene: NA; clone size: few; J gene: TRBJ2-5; CDR3 DNA: TGCAGCGTTGAAAGAGGGTTTGGGCAAGAGACCCAGTACTTC; CDR3 protein: CSVERGFGQETQYF
V gene: TRBV28; D gene: NA; clone size: few; J gene: TRBJ1-2; CDR3 DNA: TGTGCCAGCAGTTTAATCACTTCGGGGGGTACTAACTATGGCTACACCTTC; CDR3 protein: CASSLITSGGTNYGYTF
V gene: TRBV19; D gene: NA; clone size: few; J gene: TRBJ2-7; CDR3 DNA: TGTGCCAGTAGTATGGCAGGTTCTAGCTCCTACGAGCAGTACTTC; CDR3 protein: CASSMAGSSSYEQYF
V gene: TRBV27; D gene: TRBD1; clone size: NA; J gene: TRBJ2-2; CDR3 DNA: TGTGCCAGCAGTTTTAACAGGGGCGGCACCGGGGAGCTGTTTTTT; CDR3 protein: CASSFNRGGTGELFF
V gene: TRBV7-8; D gene: NA; clone size: NA; J gene: TRBJ2-7; CDR3 DNA: TGTGCCAGCAGCTCCTGGACTACCTACGAGCAGTACTTC; CDR3 protein: CASSSWTTYEQYF
V gene: TRBV15; D gene: NA; clone size: NA; J gene: TRBJ2-7; CDR3 DNA: TGTGCCCCGGAATGGGGGGCCCCCTACGAGCAGTACTTC; CDR3 protein: CAPEWGAPYEQYF
V gene: TRBV7-3; D gene: NA; clone size: NA; J gene: TRBJ2-1; CDR3 DNA: TGTGCCAGCAGCCCCTATCAGGGGAGCAATGAGCAGTTCTTC; CDR3 protein: CASSPYQGSNEQFF
V gene: TRBV9; D gene: TRBD1; clone size: NA; J gene: TRBJ2-1; CDR3 DNA: TGTGCCAGCAGCTTTGGGACAGGACTACAAAGGGCAAACAATGAGCAGTTCTTC; CDR3 protein: CASSFGTGLQRANNEQFF
V gene: TRBV11-2; D gene: TRBD1; clone size: few; J gene: TRBJ2-7; CDR3 DNA: TGTGCCAGCAGCAAGGACAGGGGAGTCTACGAGCAGTACTTC; CDR3 protein: CASSKDRGVYEQYF
V gene: TRBV6-4; D gene: NA; clone size: few; J gene: TRBJ1-2; CDR3 DNA: TGTGCCACCACGGTAGACCTTCTTGCGGAAGGCTACACCTTC; CDR3 protein: CATTVDLLAEGYTF
V gene: TRBV9; D gene: TRBD2; clone size: few; J gene: TRBJ2-7; CDR3 DNA: TGTGCCAGCAACATAGCGGGAGTTCACGACGAGCAGTACTTC; CDR3 protein: CASNIAGVHDEQYF
V gene: TRBV29-1; D gene: NA; clone size: NA; J gene: TRBJ2-7; CDR3 DNA: TGCAGCGTAGCCGCGACAGTTCACTACGAGCAGTACTTC; CDR3 protein: CSVAATVHYEQYF
V gene: TRBV13; D gene: TRBD2; clone size: NA; J gene: TRBJ2-3; CDR3 DNA: TGTGCCAGCACCATAATCAGCGGGAGTAGGGCAGATACGCAGTATTTT; CDR3 protein: CASTIISGSRADTQYF
V gene: TRBV11-2; D gene: NA; clone size: NA; J gene: TRBJ1-6; CDR3 DNA: TGTGCCAGCAGCTTAACTTGGGGGGAAGGTTCACCCCTCCACTTT; CDR3 protein: CASSLTWGEGSPLHF
V gene: TRBV4-2; D gene: NA; clone size: few; J gene: TRBJ2-2; CDR3 DNA: TGTGCCAGCAGCCAGGTCGACACCGGGGAGCTGTTTTTT; CDR3 protein: CASSQVDTGELFF
V gene: TRBV28; D gene: TRBD1; clone size: NA; J gene: TRBJ1-3; CDR3 DNA: TGTGCCAGCAGTTTATCAGGACAGGGGGCGACCGGAAACACCATATATTTT; CDR3 protein: CASSLSGQGATGNTIYF
V gene: TRBV5-4; D gene: TRBD2; clone size: NA; J gene: TRBJ2-7; CDR3 DNA: TGTGCCAGCAGCCCGTCGGGGGGGCAGGGAGCGGGAGAGCAGTACTTC; CDR3 protein: CASSPSGGQGAGEQYF
V gene: TRBV4-2; D gene: TRBD2; clone size: NA; J gene: TRBJ2-5; CDR3 DNA: TGTGCCAGCAGACCCGGGACTAGCCTCCAAGAGACCCAGTACTTC; CDR3 protein: CASRPGTSLQETQYF
V gene: TRBV9; D gene: NA; clone size: many; J gene: TRBJ2-3; CDR3 DNA: TGTGCCAGCAGCCCGCGGTTGGATACGCAGTATTTT; CDR3 protein: CASSPRLDTQYF
V gene: TRBV20-1; D gene: NA; clone size: NA; J gene: TRBJ2-7; CDR3 DNA: TGCAGTGCCCCTCGAGGCTACGAGCAGTACTTC; CDR3 protein: CSAPRGYEQYF
V gene: TRBV14; D gene: TRBD1; clone size: few; J gene: TRBJ1-2; CDR3 DNA: TGTGCCAGCAGCAAAAGACCGGGACAGAAAGAGTTGGTCTATGGCTACACCTTC; CDR3 protein: CASSKRPGQKELVYGYTF
V gene: TRBV7-2; D gene: TRBD1; clone size: NA; J gene: TRBJ1-5; CDR3 DNA: TGTGCCAGCAGCTTCGGACAGGGTGGTCAGCCCCAGCATTTT; CDR3 protein: CASSFGQGGQPQHF
V gene: TRBV28; D gene: NA; clone size: NA; J gene: TRBJ2-4; CDR3 DNA: TGTGCCAGCAGTTCGGGGCCCGGCAGGGGCTTAGCCAAAAACATTCAGTACTTC; CDR3 protein: CASSSGPGRGLAKNIQYF
V gene: TRBV11-2; D gene: NA; clone size: few; J gene: TRBJ2-7; CDR3 DNA: TGTGCCAGCAGCCCCCAAACAGGGCCTCGGGAGCAGTACTTC; CDR3 protein: CASSPQTGPREQYF
V gene: TRBV14; D gene: TRBD2; clone size: many; J gene: TRBJ2-2; CDR3 DNA: TGTGCCAGCAGCCCCGGGACTAGCCGCACCGGGGAGCTGTTTTTT; CDR3 protein: CASSPGTSRTGELFF